The clone carrying this T cell receptor (beta chain) was counted ten times or more. As yet, its antigen is unknown. The data were taken from a study of neurological immune-mediated disorders. This CDR3 has 14 amino acids. The trim removed 5 bases at V and 2 bases at J, leaving 5 bases unmatched. Overall study results and limits: No CDR3 amino acid sequences recurred among expanded clones across subjects, suggesting private repertoires in all groups.

The cDNA was generated by 5'RACE with 10-nucleotide random UMIs. TCRdb itself ran the 5' RACE reads through MiXCR, one entry per CDR3 protein. This sample has over 55,000 distinct CDR3 sequences, with 2.5% found just once. This receptor was identified in a man aged 45-60 years with multiple sclerosis. V gene TRBV12-3 or TRBV12-4 combines with J gene TRBJ2-7, with 8 bases identical to TRBD1. The sample consisted of PBMCs. CDR3 nucleotide sequence: TGTGCCAGCAGTCCGTACAGGGGGGCCTACGAGCAGTACTTC. Translation: CASSPYRGAYEQYF.